Listed below are T cell receptor beta chains from one sample, sequenced in a study of blood T cell repertoires in COVID-19. Measured with immunoSEQ multiplex PCR; TCRdb has only the in-frame clones, and not every one. The table records 150,000 to 250,000 clones, roughly four fifths of them present only once. Specimen: PBMCs or T cells enriched from blood (not recorded which). All receptors come from a middle-aged man who had recovered from COVID-19. The CDR3 runs from the conserved cysteine through the conserved F or W. The D gene is left open where the match is weak. Clone sizes are given selectively: once, few, many, or a class where the clone is expanded.

D,V,size,J,length,CDR3,DNA
-,TRBV29-1,-,TRBJ2-1,14,CSILTRTGYNEQFF,TGCAGCATTCTTACTAGGACGGGATACAATGAGCAGTTCTTC
-,TRBV24-1,-,TRBJ1-1,15,CATSDPRGGNTEAFF,TGTGCCACCAGTGATCCGCGAGGGGGGAACACTGAAGCTTTCTTT
TRBD2,TRBV5-1,-,TRBJ2-2,13,CASRRGDTGELFF,TGCGCCAGCAGGCGGGGGGATACCGGGGAGCTGTTTTTT
-,TRBV9,-,TRBJ2-2,15,CASSIQGLDTGELFF,TGTGCCAGCAGCATCCAGGGCCTCGACACCGGGGAGCTGTTTTTT
TRBD2,TRBV4-3,-,TRBJ2-2,16,CASSLRVAGDTGELFF,TGCGCCAGCAGCCTCAGGGTTGCGGGAGACACCGGGGAGCTGTTTTTT
TRBD2,TRBV7-2,-,TRBJ2-2,19,CASSLVFPGLSGTTGELFF,TGTGCCAGCAGCTTAGTTTTTCCTGGACTCAGCGGGACGACCGGGGAGCTGTTTTTT
TRBD2,TRBV4-2,many,TRBJ2-1,14,CASSFPGRAVEQFF,TGTGCCAGCAGCTTCCCCGGGAGGGCAGTTGAGCAGTTCTTC
TRBD1,TRBV2,-,TRBJ1-5,16,CASSVWDRGSNQPQHF,TGTGCCAGCAGTGTCTGGGACAGGGGGAGCAATCAGCCCCAGCATTTT
TRBD2,TRBV2,-,TRBJ2-2,17,CASRPPSGREDTGELFF,TGTGCCAGCCGACCCCCTAGCGGGAGGGAGGACACCGGGGAGCTGTTTTTT
-,TRBV7-9,-,TRBJ1-2,15,CASSVMGAGSYGYTF,TGTGCCAGCAGTGTCATGGGGGCCGGATCCTATGGCTACACCTTC
-,TRBV11-2,many,TRBJ1-6,15,CASSSGRSYNSPLHF,TGTGCCAGCAGCTCTGGGCGCTCCTATAATTCACCCCTCCACTTT
-,TRBV4-3,-,TRBJ1-6,16,CASTSLAAGVNSPLHF,TGCGCCAGCACTTCTTTGGCGGCAGGGGTCAATTCACCCCTCCACTTT
-,TRBV11-2,-,TRBJ2-1,14,CASSLDAGLGEQFF,TGTGCCAGCAGCTTAGACGCGGGGTTAGGGGAGCAGTTCTTC
-,TRBV7-2,-,TRBJ2-1,12,CASSSSRNEQFF,TGTGCCAGCAGCTCCTCCCGGAATGAGCAGTTCTTC
-,TRBV12-3/TRBV12-4,-,TRBJ1-1,13,CASTRTEPGSAFF,TGTGCCAGCACCCGGACGGAACCGGGATCAGCTTTCTTT
-,TRBV9,-,TRBJ1-3,14,CASSEGGSGNTIYF,TGTGCCAGCAGCGAGGGAGGCTCTGGAAACACCATATATTTT
TRBD1,TRBV28,-,TRBJ1-2,14,CATPLGTGVDGYTF,TGTGCCACCCCATTGGGGACAGGGGTGGATGGCTACACCTTC
-,TRBV6-5,-,TRBJ1-1,13,CASSQQGGTEAFF,TGTGCCAGCAGCCAACAGGGTGGGACTGAAGCTTTCTTT
TRBD2,TRBV18,-,TRBJ2-1,17,CASSQLTSGSSYNEQFF,TGTGCCAGCTCACAACTCACCAGCGGGAGTAGCTACAATGAGCAGTTCTTC
TRBD2,TRBV9,-,TRBJ2-3,17,CASSLRTSGSGGDTQYF,TGTGCCAGCAGCTTGAGGACTAGCGGGAGTGGCGGAGATACGCAGTATTTT
-,TRBV19,-,TRBJ1-3,14,CATSLGAFGNTIYF,TGTGCCACCAGTTTGGGGGCTTTTGGAAACACCATATATTTT
-,TRBV5-1,-,TRBJ2-5,14,CASSSTGIDETQYF,TGCGCCAGCAGCTCCACAGGGATCGACGAGACCCAGTACTTC
-,TRBV4-1,-,TRBJ2-4,16,CASSQELRGSSNIQYF,TGCGCCAGCAGCCAAGAATTAAGGGGCAGCTCAAACATTCAGTACTTC
TRBD1,TRBV10-3,-,TRBJ1-1,14,CAISDRDRGTEAFF,TGTGCCATCAGTGACCGGGACAGGGGGACTGAAGCTTTCTTT
-,TRBV27,-,TRBJ2-2,14,CASSLWDYTGELFF,TGTGCCAGCAGTTTATGGGACTACACCGGGGAGCTGTTTTTT
-,TRBV14,-,TRBJ1-1,16,CASSQDFGRLGTEAFF,TGTGCCAGCAGCCAAGATTTCGGCAGGCTTGGCACTGAAGCTTTCTTT
TRBD1,TRBV3-1/TRBV3-2,-,TRBJ1-6,20,CASSQSYLGQGALNGVSLHF,TGTGCCAGCAGCCAGTCGTACCTGGGACAGGGGGCGCTTAATGGCGTTAGCCTCCACTTT
-,TRBV20-1,-,TRBJ1-2,13,CSASDDTLYGYTF,TGCAGTGCTAGTGATGACACCCTCTATGGCTACACCTTC
-,TRBV12-3/TRBV12-4,-,TRBJ2-1,11,CASSAGLKQFF,TGTGCCAGCAGTGCGGGGCTTAAGCAGTTCTTC
-,TRBV15,-,TRBJ2-4,18,CATSRPAGNGNAKNIQYF,TGTGCCACCAGCAGGCCGGCAGGGAATGGGAATGCCAAAAACATTCAGTACTTC
TRBD2,TRBV27,-,TRBJ2-3,16,CASSPTSGVSTDTQYF,TGTGCCAGCAGTCCAACTAGCGGGGTTAGCACAGATACGCAGTATTTT
-,TRBV19,-,TRBJ1-5,13,CASNDRKDQPQHF,TGTGCCAGTAACGACAGGAAAGATCAGCCCCAGCATTTT
TRBD2,TRBV7-2,-,TRBJ2-1,16,CASSPVASGRLNEQFF,TGTGCCAGCAGCCCCGTAGCTAGCGGGAGATTAAATGAGCAGTTCTTC
-,TRBV11-2,-,TRBJ1-1,15,CASSLQSGGAVEAFF,TGTGCCAGCAGCCTACAATCGGGGGGCGCGGTTGAAGCTTTCTTT
TRBD1,TRBV9,-,TRBJ1-1,15,CASSVGDSLNTEAFF,TGTGCCAGCAGCGTAGGGGACAGTTTGAACACTGAAGCTTTCTTT
TRBD1,TRBV4-2,-,TRBJ1-5,16,CASSHPTGEGNQPQHF,TGTGCCAGCAGCCACCCGACAGGGGAGGGCAATCAGCCCCAGCATTTT
TRBD1,TRBV7-9,-,TRBJ1-4,16,CASSHHRDSLNEKLFF,TGTGCCAGCAGCCATCACCGGGACAGCCTTAATGAAAAACTGTTTTTT
-,TRBV5-1,-,TRBJ2-1,16,CASSLDVSAGYNEQFF,TGCGCCAGCAGCTTGGACGTTTCCGCGGGATACAATGAGCAGTTCTTC
TRBD1,TRBV6-1,-,TRBJ1-6,18,CASSEGAGGNFYNSPLHF,TGTGCCAGCAGTGAAGGGGCAGGGGGCAATTTCTATAATTCACCCCTCCACTTT
-,TRBV6-2/TRBV6-3,-,TRBJ2-3,18,CASSYSLKTGSSTDTQYF,TGTGCCAGCAGTTACTCGTTGAAAACAGGTTCTAGCACAGATACGCAGTATTTT
TRBD2,TRBV4-3,-,TRBJ2-1,15,CASSQEAGWGHEQFF,TGCGCCAGCAGCCAAGAAGCGGGATGGGGTCATGAGCAGTTCTTC
-,TRBV6-2/TRBV6-3,-,TRBJ2-3,17,CASSYRVASSVSDTQYF,TGTGCCAGCAGTTACAGGGTGGCTAGCAGTGTTTCAGATACGCAGTATTTT
-,TRBV7-2,-,TRBJ2-7,16,CASSLGGSPATYEQYF,TGTGCCAGCAGCTTAGGGGGCAGCCCCGCCACCTACGAGCAGTACTTC
-,TRBV2,-,TRBJ1-5,15,CASRTESGGNQPQHF,TGTGCCAGCAGGACAGAATCAGGGGGCAATCAGCCCCAGCATTTT
-,TRBV11-1,-,TRBJ1-2,13,CASTGSWSDGYTF,TGTGCCAGCACAGGGTCCTGGTCTGATGGCTACACCTTC
-,TRBV5-5,-,TRBJ1-1,13,CASSLSPGTEAFF,TGTGCCAGCAGCTTGTCCCCCGGGACTGAAGCTTTCTTT
-,TRBV5-1,-,TRBJ2-5,16,CASSPSGGASSGDQYF,TGCGCCAGCAGCCCCTCTGGCGGAGCCTCTTCCGGTGACCAGTACTTC
-,TRBV7-9,-,TRBJ1-1,16,CASSLAGSTADTEAFF,TGTGCCAGCAGCTTAGCTGGTTCGACAGCCGACACTGAAGCTTTCTTT
-,TRBV9,-,TRBJ2-2,18,CASSVYSPGAGRTGELFF,TGTGCCAGCAGCGTATATTCCCCAGGGGCCGGGAGGACCGGGGAGCTGTTTTTT
-,TRBV5-4,few,TRBJ1-1,16,CASSLGFGGDYTEAFF,TGTGCCAGCAGCTTGGGTTTCGGGGGGGATTACACTGAAGCTTTCTTT
TRBD1,TRBV18,-,TRBJ1-5,16,CASSPGTGFGNQPQHF,TGTGCCAGCTCACCAGGGACAGGGTTCGGCAATCAGCCCCAGCATTTT
-,TRBV3-1/TRBV3-2,-,TRBJ1-3,14,CASSQGTSGNTIYF,TGTGCCAGCTCCCAGGGGACCTCTGGAAACACCATATATTTT
-,TRBV20-1,-,TRBJ1-2,11,CSAPANYGYTF,TGCAGTGCGCCAGCTAACTATGGCTACACCTTC
TRBD1,TRBV6-2/TRBV6-3,-,TRBJ1-1,15,CASSIFRTGEVGAFF,TGTGCCAGCAGTATTTTTAGGACAGGGGAAGTTGGAGCTTTCTTT
TRBD2,TRBV5-5,-,TRBJ2-1,14,CASSLTGGYNEQFF,TGTGCCAGCAGCTTGACGGGAGGCTACAATGAGCAGTTCTTC